This is a list of T cell receptor beta chains from one sample in a study of T cell changes during pregnancy in multiple sclerosis. TCRdb's table, derived via immunoSEQ multiplex PCR, lists solely in-frame clones and lacks some. Of tens of thousands of clones in the sample, 90% to 95% are singletons; the top ten hold more than 0.9%. The sample here was peripheral blood, taken in the first trimester of pregnancy. These receptors were taken from a female donor with multiple sclerosis, enrolled in a pregnancy study. Each CDR3 is given with its conserved first and last residue. A D gene is named only where the DNA matches it firmly. Only some rows state a clone size, as once, few, many or a class for expanded clones.

V gene,D gene,clone size,J gene,CDR3 protein,CDR3 DNA
TRBV2,TRBD2,NA,TRBJ2-2,CASSGLAGGQGELFF,TGTGCCAGCAGTGGATTAGCGGGGGGGCAAGGGGAGCTGTTTTTT
TRBV18,TRBD2,NA,TRBJ2-3,CASSPRLAGLISIGTDTQYF,TGTGCCAGCTCACCACGGCTAGCGGGATTGATTTCTATAGGCACAGATACGCAGTATTTT
TRBV28,NA,NA,TRBJ1-2,CASSTAVKNYGYTF,TGTGCCAGCAGTACAGCGGTGAAGAACTATGGCTACACCTTC
TRBV7-3,NA,NA,TRBJ1-1,CASSLTAEMKAFF,TGTGCCAGCAGCTTAACCGCGGAAATGAAAGCTTTCTTT
TRBV6-4,TRBD1,NA,TRBJ2-3,CASSEAGQGPDTQYF,TGTGCCAGCAGTGAAGCGGGACAGGGACCAGATACGCAGTATTTT
TRBV7-9,NA,NA,TRBJ1-1,CASSLTPPRTSTEAFF,TGTGCCAGCAGCTTAACCCCCCCTCGGACAAGTACTGAAGCTTTCTTT
TRBV7-9,NA,NA,TRBJ2-7,CASSVGDTYEQYF,TGTGCCAGCAGCGTGGGCGATACCTACGAGCAGTACTTC
TRBV29-1,TRBD1,NA,TRBJ2-1,CSVEDNIAKDREDNEQFF,TGCAGCGTTGAAGATAACATCGCAAAGGACAGGGAGGACAATGAGCAGTTCTTC
TRBV27,NA,once,TRBJ1-1,CASSLVGAIGEAFF,TGTGCCAGCAGTCTGGTGGGGGCCATAGGTGAAGCTTTCTTT
TRBV7-2,NA,NA,TRBJ2-7,CASSLLGAHSYEQYF,TGTGCCAGCAGCTTGTTGGGGGCCCATTCCTACGAGCAGTACTTC
TRBV6-4,TRBD1,few,TRBJ1-2,CASSEGTGGYGYTF,TGTGCCAGCAGTGAGGGGACAGGGGGCTATGGCTACACCTTC
TRBV7-9,TRBD1,NA,TRBJ2-7,CASGRTGALGEQYF,TGTGCCAGCGGGAGGACAGGGGCTCTGGGGGAGCAGTACTTC
TRBV6-1,NA,NA,TRBJ1-4,CASSSQTTNEKLFF,TGTGCCAGCAGCTCACAAACAACTAATGAAAAACTGTTTTTT
TRBV19,TRBD1,NA,TRBJ1-1,CASSIGGDRGRRAEAFF,TGTGCCAGTAGTATAGGAGGGGACAGGGGGCGCCGGGCTGAAGCTTTCTTT
TRBV29-1,NA,NA,TRBJ1-2,CSVVLRGGVYGYTF,TGCAGCGTTGTTCTGCGTGGGGGGGTCTATGGCTACACCTTC
TRBV18,NA,NA,TRBJ2-1,CASSPPSPNNEQFF,TGTGCCAGCTCACCGCCTAGTCCGAACAATGAGCAGTTCTTC
TRBV7-9,TRBD1,once,TRBJ2-1,CASSLLGQGAFGEQFF,TGTGCCAGCAGCTTACTGGGACAGGGGGCTTTCGGTGAGCAGTTCTTC
TRBV19,TRBD2,NA,TRBJ2-4,CASSFRTSGLGWDIQYF,TGTGCCAGTAGTTTTCGGACTAGCGGCCTGGGTTGGGACATTCAGTACTTC
TRBV18,TRBD1,NA,TRBJ2-4,CASSPPGQLAKNIQYF,TGTGCCAGCTCACCACCGGGACAGCTAGCCAAAAACATTCAGTACTTC
TRBV5-1,NA,NA,TRBJ2-3,CASSLDPGDPISSTDTQYF,TGCGCCAGCAGCTTGGATCCGGGGGATCCAATTTCTAGCACAGATACGCAGTATTTT
TRBV5-1,NA,NA,TRBJ1-1,CASSDQGMNTEAFF,TGCGCCAGCAGCGATCAGGGGATGAACACTGAAGCTTTCTTT
TRBV7-2,NA,once,TRBJ2-7,CASSSPSRFTYEQYF,TGTGCCAGCAGCTCCCCCAGCAGGTTCACCTACGAGCAGTACTTC
TRBV18,NA,once,TRBJ2-3,CASSHEAGTRTDTQYF,TGTGCCAGCTCACACGAGGCCGGGACACGCACAGATACGCAGTATTTT
TRBV13,NA,NA,TRBJ2-7,CASSGIGTYYEQYF,TGTGCCAGCAGTGGGATAGGGACTTACTACGAGCAGTACTTC
TRBV19,TRBD1,once,TRBJ1-5,CASTMWGRGYQPQHF,TGTGCCAGTACTATGTGGGGCAGGGGGTATCAGCCCCAGCATTTT
TRBV11-2,NA,NA,TRBJ1-1,CASSLRAAWNTEAFF,TGTGCCAGCAGCCTCAGGGCAGCGTGGAACACTGAAGCTTTCTTT